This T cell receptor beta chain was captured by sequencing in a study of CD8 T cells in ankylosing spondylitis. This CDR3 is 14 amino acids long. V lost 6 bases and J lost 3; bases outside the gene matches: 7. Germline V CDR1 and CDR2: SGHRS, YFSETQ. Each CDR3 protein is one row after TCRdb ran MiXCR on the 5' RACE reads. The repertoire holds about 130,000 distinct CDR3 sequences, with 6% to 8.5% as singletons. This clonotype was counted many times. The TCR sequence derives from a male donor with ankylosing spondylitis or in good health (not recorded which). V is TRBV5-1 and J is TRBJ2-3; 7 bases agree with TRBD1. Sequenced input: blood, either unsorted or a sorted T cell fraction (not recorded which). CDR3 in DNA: TGCGCCAGCAACAACAGGGGTGGTACAGATACGCAGTATTTT. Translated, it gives CASNNRGGTDTQYF.